What follows are 14 T cell receptor beta chains derived from one specimen sequenced in a study of cytomegalovirus exposure and HLA in healthy donors. This PCR relied on a set of 60 Vbeta primers and 13 Jbeta primers. Assay: immunoSEQ multiplex PCR; the TCRdb copy retains only in-frame clones and omits some. The sample includes 140,000 to 150,000 clones, nearly 10% of them seen just once. The sequenced sample consisted of PBMCs. These receptors all come from a man in his forties or fifties in good health and CMV-seronegative.

This clone was seen a handful of times. The V gene is TRBV6-5, the J gene TRBJ1-1, with 10 bases aligning to TRBD1. Germline assignment: CDR1 MNHEY and CDR2 SVGAGI. This CDR3 region has 15 residues. V lost 2 bases to trimming and J lost 1 base; unmatched junction nucleotides: 1. The CDR3 region has the DNA TGTGCCAGCAGTTACGGGGACAGGGGGAACACTGAAGCTTTCTTT. It codes for CASSYGDRGNTEAFF.

This clone was seen only a few times. The chain uses TRBV6-5 and TRBJ2-7; 7 bases are shared with TRBD1. The J segment lost 2 bases and the V segment lost 6 bases, leaving 7 bases of the junction unmatched. Germline values: CDR1 MNHEY, CDR2 SVGAGI. This CDR3 comprises 14 residues. The CDR3 reads CASRRDSGTYEQYF. Here the CDR3 DNA reads TGTGCCAGCAGACGGGACAGTGGGACCTACGAGCAGTACTTC.

This clone has only a few counts. The chain is built from TRBV6-1 and TRBJ2-3; 9 positions agree with TRBD1. The CDR3 covers 14 residues. V lost 6 bases, J lost 4 bases, and 5 bases stayed unmatched. Germline V lookup: CDR1 MNHNS, CDR2 SASEGT. The CDR3 reads CASSPGTGSDTQYF. The CDR3 DNA follows: TGTGCCAGCAGCCCCGGGACAGGGTCAGATACGCAGTATTTT.

The chain employs TRBV25-1 and TRBJ2-2; no reliable D call. The CDR3 loop spans 13 amino acids. CDR1 and CDR2 (germline): MGHDK, SYGVNS. The V end lost 5 bases, the J end lost 11 bases, and 15 bases lay between the germline ends. CDR3 coding DNA: TGTGCCAGCAGTCCTCGGTCCAGAGGAGAGCTGTTTTTT. Translating it yields CASSPRSRGELFF.

As concerns this clone: The sample holds other DNA sequences that translate to the same CDR3. The chain links TRBV10-3 to TRBJ1-5; no clear D. Germline assignment: CDR1 ENHRY and CDR2 SYGVKD. The CDR3 is made up of 14 amino acids. Between the trimmed V and J ends, which lost 0 bases and 4 bases, there was a span of 7 bases. The DNA of the CDR3 is TGTGCCATCAGTGAGTCCGGAGGGAATCAGCCCCAGCATTTT. Translation gives CAISESGGNQPQHF.

This chain links TRBV18 with TRBJ1-4, with TRBD1 matching over 11 bases. This CDR3 is built from 15 residues. V lost 5 bases to trimming and J lost 8 bases; unmatched junction nucleotides: 7. Germline assignment: CDR1 KGHSH and CDR2 LQKENI. The chain's CDR3 is CASSTGQGVEEKLFF. CDR3 nucleotide sequence: TGTGCCAGCTCAACGGGACAGGGGGTTGAGGAAAAACTGTTTTTT.

The chain uses TRBV30 and TRBJ1-1; a possible D gene is TRBD1 (5 bases). Germline CDR1 and CDR2: GTSNPN and SVGIG (reference sequence). Trimming removed 2 bases from V and 5 bases from J, with 12 bases in between. The CDR3 is 13 residues long. In DNA, the CDR3 is TGTGCCTGGAGTTGGGGGGGACGAACTGAAGCTTTCTTT. Translated: CAWSWGGRTEAFF. The whole variable domain, remainder taken from reference TRBV30 and TRBJ1-1, is SQTIHQWPATLVQPVGSPLSLECTVEGTSNPNLYWYRQAAGRGLQLLFYSVGIGQISSEVPQNLSASRPQDRQFILSSKKLLLSDSGFYLCAWSWGGRTEAFFGQGTRLTVV.

Remarks on this clone: Different DNA sequences within this sample yield the same CDR3. The chain uses TRBV6-1 and TRBJ2-7; 8 bases align to TRBD1. The CDR3 sequence is 16 residues long. The junction had 15 bases not matched to a gene; V was cut back by 2 bases and J by 9 bases. The V gene's germline CDR1 is MNHNS and CDR2 SASEGT. This CDR3 is CASSEPGQGEGVRQYF. The CDR3 DNA is TGTGCCAGCAGTGAACCAGGACAGGGAGAGGGTGTGAGGCAGTACTTC.

CDR3 residues: CASSMAPDGHNEKLFF. CDR3 coding DNA: TGTGCCAGTAGTATGGCTCCCGATGGCCATAATGAAAAACTGTTTTTT. This chain connects TRBV19 to TRBJ1-4; D not certain. Germline CDR1 LNHDA, CDR2 SQIVND (reference sequence). Trimming took off 3 bases at V and 4 bases at J, with 15 bases between the two ends. The CDR3 is made up of 16 amino acids.

The chain joins TRBV7-9 to TRBJ1-1; 7 nucleotides agree with TRBD1. This CDR3 region has 14 residues. The germline V gene has CDR1 SEHNR and CDR2 FQNEAQ (reference sequence). V trimming: 4 bases; J trimming: 0 bases; junction bases outside the gene matches: 2. CDR3 amino acids: CASSSGQLNTEAFF. The DNA of the CDR3 is TGTGCCAGCAGCTCGGGACAGCTGAACACTGAAGCTTTCTTT.

This clone occurred a few times. The V call is TRBV7-9, the J call TRBJ1-2, with 7 positions matching TRBD1. The junction had 7 bases not matched to a gene; V was cut back by 5 bases and J by 7 bases. The CDR3 is 13 amino acids. Germline CDR1 is SEHNR and CDR2 is FQNEAQ (reference sequence). CDR3 residues: CASSRDRVGGYTF. CDR3 nucleotides: TGTGCCAGCAGCCGAGACAGGGTTGGTGGCTACACCTTC.

CDR3 nucleotide sequence: TGTGCCAGCAGCTTCGGACTAGCGGCGACAGATACGCAGTATTTT. Amino acids: CASSFGLAATDTQYF. This chain joins TRBV9 and TRBJ2-3; TRBD2 matches at 10 bases. Losses at the gene ends were 4 bases for V and 3 bases for J; bases not matched to a gene: 5. The germline V gene has CDR1 SGDLS and CDR2 YYNGEE. The CDR3 loop spans 15 amino acids.

The chain links TRBV6-1 to TRBJ2-7, with TRBD2 matching 12 bases. Germline CDR1 is MNHNS and CDR2 is SASEGT. Trimming at V came to 2 bases and at J to 5 bases, leaving 10 bases not matched to a gene. The CDR3 has 17 amino acids. CDR3 amino acids: CASSEPTSGGSRDEQYF. As DNA, the CDR3 is TGTGCCAGCAGTGAACCAACTAGCGGGGGGTCACGAGACGAGCAGTACTTC.

The CDR3 spells CASSRTGDGGQPQHF. The CDR3 nucleotides are TGTGCCAGCTCACGAACAGGGGACGGGGGTCAGCCCCAGCATTTT. The V call is TRBV18, the J call TRBJ1-5; 7 bases agree with TRBD1. With V trimmed by 4 bases and J by 6 bases, 9 bases remained unmatched. The CDR3 spans 15 residues. Looked up from germline, CDR1 is KGHSH and CDR2 is LQKENI.